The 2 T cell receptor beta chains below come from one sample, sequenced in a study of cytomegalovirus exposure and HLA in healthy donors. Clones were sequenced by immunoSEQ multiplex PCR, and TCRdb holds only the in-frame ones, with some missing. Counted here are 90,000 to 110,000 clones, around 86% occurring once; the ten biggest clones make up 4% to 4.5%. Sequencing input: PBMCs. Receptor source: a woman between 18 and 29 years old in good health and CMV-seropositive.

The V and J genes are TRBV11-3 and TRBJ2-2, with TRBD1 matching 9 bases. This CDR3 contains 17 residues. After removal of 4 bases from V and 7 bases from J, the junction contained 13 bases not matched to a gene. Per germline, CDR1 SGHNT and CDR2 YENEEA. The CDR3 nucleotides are TGTGCCAGCAGCTCAAAACCCTGGACAGGGGAGGACGGGGAGCTGTTTTTT. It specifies CASSSKPWTGEDGELFF.

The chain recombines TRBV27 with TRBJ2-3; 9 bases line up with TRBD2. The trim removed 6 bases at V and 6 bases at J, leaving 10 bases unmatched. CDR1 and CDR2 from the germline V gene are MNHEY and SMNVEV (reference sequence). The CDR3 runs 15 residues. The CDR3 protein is CASRSWREGGDTQYF. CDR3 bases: TGTGCCAGCAGAAGTTGGCGGGAGGGGGGGGATACGCAGTATTTT.